The 8 T cell receptor beta chains presented below share a single source sample, sequenced in a study of T cells in tumors and immune-related adverse events. The table came from immunoSEQ multiplex PCR; TCRdb's copy has only in-frame clones and leaves some out. The data hold some 2,500 clones, with under 90% observed a single time. The specimen was tumor tissue, collected from a patient treated with anti-PD-1 therapy. The receptors originated from a female donor with metastatic renal cell carcinoma.

This clone was seen a single time. This sequence joins TRBV2 and TRBJ1-2; 8 nucleotides align to TRBD1. CDR1 SNHLY and CDR2 FYNNEI come from the germline V gene. The CDR3 has 15 residues. Unmatched junction bases numbered 5, after V lost 0 bases and J lost 5 bases. CDR3 in amino acids: CASSEAQGAIYGYTF. The DNA for the CDR3 is TGTGCCAGCAGTGAAGCCCAGGGGGCTATTTATGGCTACACCTTC.

In DNA form, the CDR3 reads TGCAGTGCTCAGGTGGGGTATCAGTTCTTC. Encoded protein: CSAQVGYQFF. This rearrangement joins TRBV20-1 to TRBJ2-1, with D unclear. Trimming removed 5 bases at V and 13 bases at J, with 12 bases between. From germline, CDR1 is DFQATT and CDR2 SNEGSKA (reference sequence). The CDR3 sequence is 10 residues long.

This rearrangement joins TRBV6-5 to TRBJ2-2; 7 positions agree with TRBD2. The germline V gene has CDR1 MNHEY and CDR2 SVGAGI. The CDR3 has 13 amino acids. Losses at the gene ends were 10 bases for V and 4 bases for J; bases not matched to a gene: 6. For the CDR3, the DNA is TGTGCCACCGGGGACTATCTCACCGGGGAGCTGTTTTTT. Residues: CATGDYLTGELFF.

The J gene is TRBJ2-7, the V gene TRBV29-1, with 9 bases identical to TRBD1. CDR3 length: 14 residues. V dropped 4 bases and J dropped 0; count of bases not matched to a gene: 4. Looked up from germline, CDR1 is SQVTM and CDR2 is ANQGSEA. CDR3 sequence (DNA): TGCAGCGTTGCAGGGACAGGGAGCTCCTACGAGCAGTACTTC. Amino acids: CSVAGTGSSYEQYF.

The chain uses TRBV19 and TRBJ1-2; D is undetermined. V was pared by 5 bases and J by 6 bases, with 19 bases between. The CDR3 loop spans 15 amino acids. Germline V gives CDR1 LNHDA, CDR2 SQIVND (reference sequence). The DNA of the CDR3 is TGTGCCAGTAGTGTAACCCGGGATCTACTTAATGGCTACACCTTC. Its protein product is CASSVTRDLLNGYTF.

V gene TRBV19 combines with J gene TRBJ2-3; 10 positions match TRBD2. V lost 7 bases and J lost 4; bases outside the gene matches: 11. CDR1 and CDR2 (germline): LNHDA, SQIVND (reference sequence). The CDR3 is 16 amino acids. The CDR3 region is CASNQAGGPSSDTQYF. The CDR3 DNA reads as TGTGCCAGTAACCAAGCGGGAGGGCCCAGTTCAGATACGCAGTATTTT.

CDR3 DNA: TGTGCCAGCTCCCTCCTTCGCACAGGGAACACAGACACTGAAGCTTTCTTT. Translation gives CASSLLRTGNTDTEAFF. This sequence joins TRBV18 and TRBJ1-1; maybe TRBD1 (6 bases). The V and J ends lost 6 bases and 3 bases respectively, with 23 bases between them. The germline V gene has CDR1 KGHSH and CDR2 LQKENI. The CDR3 has 17 amino acids.

J is TRBJ2-3 and V is TRBV28; D assignment may be TRBD1 or TRBD2 (6 bases each). Trimming left V 6 bases short and J 2 bases short, with 24 bases between. Germline loops: CDR1 MDHEN, CDR2 SYDVKM. The CDR3 totals 18 residues. The CDR3 DNA is TGTGCCAGCAGCTCCTCCGAGGGGGTGGGGAGGTACACAGATACGCAGTATTTT. This sequence encodes CASSSSEGVGRYTDTQYF.